This T cell receptor beta chain was observed in a study of T cell repertoires in cytomegalovirus infection. The overall study: Indicated by public TCR beta signatures were CMV infection and matching HLA type. Regarding the study as a whole: Ex vivo, HLA-C-restricted CMV-specific TCR beta clonotypes prevailed over the rest of the response. People with CMV and the relevant HLA were identified by cumulative public TCR beta family frequency.

This clonotype was counted at least ten times. Its cognate antigen is unknown. TCRdb re-called the reads through MiXCR, storing one row per CDR3 protein. The profile shows around 280,000 distinct CDR3 sequences, around 10% of them singletons. Germline CDR1 SGHVS, CDR2 FQNEAQ. The germline V and J ends were trimmed by 6 bases and 2 bases, with 12 bases remaining between them. The CDR3 sequence is 14 residues long. The receptor comes from a human donor in good health (CMV status not recorded). Some clones in this sample may be carry-over from other donors' samples. The sample consisted of PBMCs. This sequence joins TRBV7-8 and TRBJ2-3; D possibly corresponds to TRBD2 (5 bases). CDR3 residues: CASRYSGSTDTQYF. The CDR3 DNA sequence: TGTGCCAGCAGATATTCGGGGTCCACAGATACGCAGTATTTT.